The clone carrying this T cell receptor (beta chain) has only one observation. Per the germline V gene, CDR1 is MGHRA and CDR2 is YSYEKL. The CDR3 has 15 residues. The J segment lost 4 bases and the V segment lost 4 bases, leaving 4 bases of the junction unmatched. This sample is drawn from a study of blood T cell repertoires in COVID-19. Study information: Donors in the United States, Italy and Spain gave samples during acute or convalescent COVID-19. PBMCs, B-cell-depleted T cells, or T cells were the source of the cDNA or gDNA that made up the material.

Patients at the Seattle site were enrolled during active infection and followed longitudinally. In the authors' methods: Cell counts per sample came from amplifying reference gene primers. Clones were read by immunoSEQ multiplex PCR, and TCRdb kept only the in-frame ones, dropping some. The DNA was the basis for D and trimming; V, J and clone size are from that table. Among around 94,000 clones, roughly 90% were seen once, and the ten largest hold under 6.5%. This sequence was found in a woman aged 45-59 years with COVID-19, enrolled during active disease. The sequencing sample was made of peripheral blood. This chain joins TRBV4-1 and TRBJ1-4; 9 nucleotides agree with TRBD1. CDR3 nucleotides: TGCGCCAGCAGCCGGACAGGGGAGGGTAATGAAAAACTGTTTTTT. It yields the protein CASSRTGEGNEKLFF.